Listed below are T cell receptor beta chains from one sample, sequenced in a study of blood T cell repertoires in COVID-19. Libraries were prepared by immunoSEQ multiplex PCR; TCRdb keeps only in-frame clonotypes and omits some of them. The profile shows 130,000 to 150,000 clones, approximately 80% of them singletons. What was sequenced was peripheral blood. These receptors originate from a human donor in a cohort sampled during active COVID-19. The CDR3 runs from the conserved cysteine through the conserved F or W. Fields, in order: D gene, J gene, V gene, CDR3 protein, CDR3 DNA. The D gene is left open where the match is weak.

d_gene: TRBD2
j_gene: TRBJ2-7
v_gene: TRBV27
CDR3aa: CASREGLASYEQYF
CDR3nt: TGTGCCAGCAGAGAGGGACTAGCGTCCTACGAGCAGTACTTC

d_gene: TRBD1
j_gene: TRBJ2-7
v_gene: TRBV7-9
CDR3aa: CASSARTGGDYEQYF
CDR3nt: TGTGCCAGCAGCGCCAGGACAGGGGGCGATTACGAGCAGTACTTC

d_gene: -
j_gene: TRBJ1-5
v_gene: TRBV6-2/TRBV6-3
CDR3aa: CASSHRENQPQHF
CDR3nt: TGTGCCAGCAGCCACAGAGAGAATCAGCCCCAGCATTTT

d_gene: TRBD2
j_gene: TRBJ2-1
v_gene: TRBV6-2/TRBV6-3
CDR3aa: CASSYGLAGVPHNEQFF
CDR3nt: TGTGCCAGCAGTTACGGACTAGCGGGAGTTCCCCACAATGAGCAGTTCTTC

d_gene: -
j_gene: TRBJ1-2
v_gene: TRBV9
CDR3aa: CASSPDRNYGYTF
CDR3nt: TGTGCCAGCAGCCCAGACAGGAACTATGGCTACACCTTC

d_gene: TRBD1
j_gene: TRBJ2-5
v_gene: TRBV7-6
CDR3aa: CASSLGTGGTLQETQYF
CDR3nt: TGTGCCAGCAGCTTGGGGACAGGAGGAACCCTACAAGAGACCCAGTACTTC

d_gene: TRBD2
j_gene: TRBJ2-1
v_gene: TRBV7-9
CDR3aa: CASSLLAGRNEQFF
CDR3nt: TGTGCCAGCAGCTTACTAGCGGGAAGGAATGAGCAGTTCTTC

d_gene: TRBD2
j_gene: TRBJ2-2
v_gene: TRBV18
CDR3aa: CASSPSGTNTGELFF
CDR3nt: TGTGCCAGCTCACCGAGCGGGACGAACACCGGGGAGCTGTTTTTT

d_gene: TRBD1
j_gene: TRBJ2-7
v_gene: TRBV7-9
CDR3aa: CASSVSRTGGNSDEQYF
CDR3nt: TGTGCCAGCAGCGTCTCCCGGACAGGGGGAAATTCTGACGAGCAGTACTTC

d_gene: -
j_gene: TRBJ1-1
v_gene: TRBV7-6
CDR3aa: CASSFQGHTEAFF
CDR3nt: TGTGCCAGCAGCTTTCAGGGCCACACTGAAGCTTTCTTT

d_gene: TRBD2
j_gene: TRBJ2-2
v_gene: TRBV5-5
CDR3aa: CASSLGGTSTGELFF
CDR3nt: TGTGCCAGCAGCTTGGGCGGGACTAGCACCGGGGAGCTGTTTTTT

d_gene: -
j_gene: TRBJ1-5
v_gene: TRBV2
CDR3aa: CASSGVGGEQPQHF
CDR3nt: TGTGCCAGCAGTGGGGTGGGGGGTGAACAGCCCCAGCATTTT

d_gene: TRBD2
j_gene: TRBJ2-2
v_gene: TRBV19
CDR3aa: CASSNILAGVIGELFF
CDR3nt: TGTGCCAGTAGTAATATTCTAGCGGGAGTTATCGGGGAGCTGTTTTTT

d_gene: -
j_gene: TRBJ1-4
v_gene: TRBV6-5
CDR3aa: CASSYSRGEKLFF
CDR3nt: TGTGCCAGCAGTTACTCGAGAGGTGAAAAACTGTTTTTT

d_gene: TRBD1
j_gene: TRBJ1-1
v_gene: TRBV28
CDR3aa: CASSLGQGFMNTEAFF
CDR3nt: TGTGCCAGCAGTCTCGGACAGGGGTTCATGAACACTGAAGCTTTCTTT

d_gene: TRBD1
j_gene: TRBJ1-6
v_gene: TRBV7-9
CDR3aa: CASSRGQEDSPLHF
CDR3nt: TGTGCCAGCAGCCGTGGACAGGAGGATTCACCCCTCCACTTT

d_gene: -
j_gene: TRBJ2-3
v_gene: TRBV7-9
CDR3aa: CASSSTDPGTDTQYF
CDR3nt: TGTGCCAGCAGCTCCACAGATCCCGGCACAGATACGCAGTATTTT

d_gene: TRBD1
j_gene: TRBJ2-2
v_gene: TRBV18
CDR3aa: CASSPDRAVTGELFF
CDR3nt: TGTGCCAGCTCACCGGACAGGGCGGTCACCGGGGAGCTGTTTTTT

d_gene: TRBD1
j_gene: TRBJ1-6
v_gene: TRBV3-1/TRBV3-2
CDR3aa: CASSDAKVKGQGKNSPLHF
CDR3nt: TGTGCCAGCAGCGACGCCAAGGTAAAGGGACAGGGTAAGAATTCACCCCTCCACTTT

d_gene: TRBD1
j_gene: TRBJ2-7
v_gene: TRBV24-1
CDR3aa: CATSDRLGTVRYEQYF
CDR3nt: TGTGCCACCAGTGACCGCCTTGGGACAGTTCGCTACGAGCAGTACTTC

d_gene: -
j_gene: TRBJ1-6
v_gene: TRBV23-1
CDR3aa: CASSQSWVSGASSYNSPLHF
CDR3nt: TGCGCCAGCAGTCAATCTTGGGTTTCAGGGGCTAGCTCCTATAATTCACCCCTCCACTTT

d_gene: -
j_gene: TRBJ1-3
v_gene: TRBV7-9
CDR3aa: CASSRSGSSGNTIYF
CDR3nt: TGTGCCAGCAGCCGGAGCGGGAGCTCTGGAAACACCATATATTTT

d_gene: -
j_gene: TRBJ2-3
v_gene: TRBV5-4
CDR3aa: CASSLARAGDTQYF
CDR3nt: TGTGCCAGCAGCTTGGCCAGGGCCGGAGATACGCAGTATTTT